This entry describes one T cell receptor beta chain. In the original processing: Estimation of nucleated cell counts was performed using reference gene primer amplification. TCRdb's table, derived via immunoSEQ multiplex PCR, lists solely in-frame clones and lacks some. The V and J calls and the clone size are those of that table, but D and trimming were determined from the DNA. Among over 120,000 clones listed, approximately 89% were seen once. The data were obtained in a study of blood T cell repertoires in COVID-19. Across the study: The United States, Italy and Spain were the sources of the acute and convalescent COVID-19 samples. From T cells, B-cell-depleted T cells, or PBMCs came the material, which was cDNA or gDNA.

Looked up from germline, CDR1 is MNHEY and CDR2 is SMNVEV (reference sequence). The CDR3 has 13 amino acids. Trimming shortened V by 5 bases and J by 1 base, and 9 bases separated the two germline ends. The sequence derives from a human donor in a cohort sampled during active COVID-19. The gene calls are TRBV27 and TRBJ2-7, with D tentatively TRBD1 (5 bases). Sequencing input: peripheral blood. The CDR3, as DNA: TGTGCCAGCAGTCTACGACAGTCCTACGAGCAGTACTTC. Encoded protein: CASSLRQSYEQYF.